Each of the 21 T cell receptor beta chains below was sequenced from the same sample in a study of T cell repertoires in cytomegalovirus infection. TCRdb called the reads again in MiXCR, with one record for every CDR3 protein. In the table there are about 220,000 distinct CDR3 sequences, about 39% of which are singletons. These receptors' antigens are unknown. Sample: CD8+ T cells from cultured PBMCs, taken from culture after CMV antigen stimulation. These receptors were obtained from a human donor in good health (CMV status not recorded). Some clones in this sample may be carry-over from other donors' samples.

This clonotype showed up just a few times. The chain combines TRBV27 with TRBJ1-1; D ambiguous. Between the trimmed V and J ends, which lost 10 bases and 0 bases, there was a span of 12 bases. The CDR3 spans 13 residues. CDR1 MNHEY and CDR2 SMNVEV come from the germline V gene (reference sequence). The CDR3 sequence: CATTDLLNTEAFF. DNA for the CDR3: TGTGCCACTACTGACCTGCTGAACACTGAAGCTTTCTTT.

This rearrangement joins TRBV6-1 to TRBJ2-1; 7 positions agree with TRBD1. Trimming took 7 bases from V and 7 from J; bases not matched to a gene: 16. The germline gives CDR1 MNHNS, CDR2 SASEGT. The CDR3 extends over 16 amino acids. The CDR3 loop is CASKQSRGKNINEQFF. CDR3 DNA sequence: TGTGCCAGCAAACAAAGCAGGGGGAAGAATATTAATGAGCAGTTCTTC.

Here the CDR3 DNA reads TGTGCCAGCAGTCTAGGGACAGGGATCGCAGATACGCAGTATTTT. Translating gives CASSLGTGIADTQYF. This sequence joins TRBV28 and TRBJ2-3; 9 bases align to TRBD1. The length of the CDR3 is 15 residues. Trimming at V came to 5 bases and at J to 4 bases, leaving 7 bases not matched to a gene. The V gene's germline CDR1 is MDHEN and CDR2 SYDVKM.

In the case of this clonotype: Just one base apart from a much larger clone, this may be a read error. The chain recombines TRBV7-3 with TRBJ1-1; D may be TRBD1 (6 bases). This CDR3 has 14 amino acids. The germline gives CDR1 SGHTA, CDR2 FQGTGA. The CDR3 nucleotides read TGTGCCATCAGCTTAAGGGGGGGGAACACTGAAGCTTTCTTT. This gives the protein CAISLRGGNTEAFF. Together with reference TRBV7-3 and TRBJ1-1, the CDR3 gives the full variable domain: GAGVSQTPSNKVTEKGKYVELRCDPISGHTALYWYRQSLGQGPEFLIYFQGTGAADDSGLPNDRFFAVRPEGSVSTLKIQRTERGDSAVYLCAISLRGGNTEAFFGQGTRLTVV.

The chain joins TRBV19 to TRBJ1-1; D possibly corresponds to TRBD1 (6 bases). Per the germline V gene, CDR1 is LNHDA and CDR2 is SQIVND (reference sequence). Trimming cost V 5 bases and J 6 bases, with 22 bases left between them. There are 16 residues in the CDR3. In DNA, the CDR3 is TGTGCCAGTAGTGCGGGGGTGGGGGGCTGGATCCCTGAAGCTTTCTTT. Protein product: CASSAGVGGWIPEAFF.

The rearrangement links TRBV5-1 to TRBJ2-1, with TRBD2 identical over 11 bases. Trimming took 3 bases from V and 4 from J; bases not matched to a gene: 6. CDR3 length equals 16 residues. Germline V CDR1 and CDR2: SGHRS, YFSETQ. This CDR3 reads CASSSSGTSGYNEQFF. The CDR3 bases are TGCGCCAGCAGCTCGTCCGGGACTAGCGGATACAATGAGCAGTTCTTC.

CDR3 residues: CASSRVNYGYTF. The DNA of the CDR3 is TGTGCCAGCAGCAGGGTAAACTATGGCTACACCTTC. The rearrangement uses TRBV28 and TRBJ1-2; D may be TRBD1 (5 bases). This CDR3 comprises 12 residues. The V gene's germline CDR1 is MDHEN and CDR2 SYDVKM. The germline V and J ends were trimmed by 6 bases and 2 bases, with 7 bases remaining between them.

CDR3 sequence (DNA): TGCAGCGTAGCAGATAACTACAATGAGCAGTTCTTC. Translating gives CSVADNYNEQFF. V and J are TRBV29-1 and TRBJ2-1; D call uncertain. CDR3 length: 12 amino acids. Germline CDR1 reads SQVTM; CDR2 reads ANQGSEA. V lost 6 bases to trimming and J lost 3 bases, with 9 bases between them.

V is TRBV6-8 and J is TRBJ2-5; either TRBD1 or TRBD2 may fit D (7 bases each). Germline V CDR1 and CDR2: MNHGY, SAAAGT. Trimming removed 6 bases from V and 7 bases from J, with 15 bases in between. The CDR3 has 13 amino acids. In DNA form, the CDR3 reads TGTGCCAGCAGGCAGGGGGGGAGTGGGACCCAGTACTTC. Translation: CASRQGGSGTQYF.

This clonotype was seen only once. The chain recombines TRBV19 with TRBJ1-5, with D perhaps matching TRBD1 (5 bases). Trimming left V 6 bases short and J 0 bases short, with 9 bases between. This CDR3 has 14 residues. Germline lookup yields CDR1 LNHDA and CDR2 SQIVND (reference sequence). The CDR3 reads CASSTTVSNQPQHF. CDR3 bases: TGTGCCAGTAGCACGACAGTTAGCAATCAGCCCCAGCATTTT.

Only one count was recorded for this clonotype. This chain links TRBV27 with TRBJ2-5; unclear D gene. Trimming left V 4 bases short and J 1 base short, with 7 bases between. The CDR3 is 13 residues long. Germline V gene data show CDR1 as MNHEY and CDR2 as SMNVEV (reference sequence). The CDR3 here is CASSSDIQETQYF. The CDR3 region has the DNA TGTGCCAGCAGTTCCGACATCCAAGAGACCCAGTACTTC.

The V gene is TRBV6-1, the J gene TRBJ2-7, with D tentatively TRBD1 (6 bases). Trimming pared 2 bases from V and 7 bases from J, leaving 18 bases between. The CDR3 is 15 residues long. Germline V gene sequence: CDR1 MNHNS, CDR2 SASEGT. This CDR3 is CASSERDTPLSEQYF. The CDR3 DNA reads as TGTGCCAGCAGTGAAAGGGACACACCCCTGTCGGAGCAGTACTTC.

This clonotype showed up just a few times. The chain uses TRBV27 and TRBJ2-1, with 12 nucleotides matching TRBD2. In germline, CDR1 is MNHEY, CDR2 SMNVEV (reference sequence). The CDR3 loop spans 15 amino acids. The V segment lost 2 bases and the J segment 10 bases; nucleotides outside the gene matches: 6. Here the CDR3 reads CASSLKTSGGPEQFF. The DNA of the CDR3 is TGTGCCAGCAGTTTAAAGACTAGCGGGGGTCCAGAGCAGTTCTTC.

In its sample, this clonotype was seen once. The rearrangement links TRBV5-5 to TRBJ2-1; 10 bases are shared with TRBD2. CDR3 length: 14 residues. From germline, CDR1 is SGHKS and CDR2 YYEKEE (reference sequence). The trim removed 2 bases at V and 9 bases at J, leaving 5 bases unmatched. DNA of the CDR3: TGTGCCAGCAGCTTCGTCACTAGCGGGATTGAGCAGTTCTTC. Protein sequence: CASSFVTSGIEQFF.

At least ten counts were recorded for this clonotype. V gene TRBV7-6 combines with J gene TRBJ2-7; D not certain. V was cut by 1 base and J by 7 bases, with 11 bases left in between. Per germline, CDR1 SGHVS and CDR2 FNYEAQ. The CDR3 length is 13 residues. The CDR3 nucleotides are TGTGCCAGCAGCTTAGGAGAGTCCGGTGAGCAGTACTTC. Translated, it gives CASSLGESGEQYF.

This clonotype was counted between two and nine times. DNA of the CDR3: TGTGCCAGCAGCTTAGGGACAGGGTGGAGTACAGGCTATGGCTACACCTTC. As protein: CASSLGTGWSTGYGYTF. The chain joins TRBV7-9 to TRBJ1-2; 8 positions agree with TRBD1. The CDR3 is 17 amino acids. Germline trimming cut 1 base from V and 4 bases from J; bases unmatched to any gene: 11. Germline V CDR1 and CDR2: SEHNR, FQNEAQ (reference sequence).

V gene TRBV12-5 combines with J gene TRBJ1-1; D is undetermined. Trimming removed 9 bases at V and 5 bases at J, with 10 bases between. The CDR3 extends over 11 amino acids. From germline, CDR1 is LGHNT and CDR2 FRNRAP. This CDR3 reads CASVRETEAFF. In nucleotides, the CDR3 is TGTGCTAGCGTAAGAGAGACTGAAGCTTTCTTT.

This clonotype was counted a few times. V gene TRBV6-1 combines with J gene TRBJ2-1; 16 bases align to TRBD2. The V gene's germline CDR1 is MNHNS and CDR2 SASEGT. V shed 2 bases and J 6 bases; nucleotides not matched to a gene: 7. The CDR3 extends over 18 amino acids. The CDR3 loop reads CASSEPGLAGGPPNEQFF. DNA of the CDR3: TGTGCCAGCAGTGAACCGGGACTAGCGGGAGGGCCTCCCAATGAGCAGTTCTTC.

V usage is TRBV6-5 and J usage is TRBJ2-3; no reliable D call. Germline V gives CDR1 MNHEY, CDR2 SVGAGI. CDR3 length: 13 amino acids. The ends were cut back, 8 bases at V and 0 bases at J, with 9 bases in the middle. Here the CDR3 reads CASLKRSTDTQYF. DNA of the CDR3: TGTGCCAGCCTAAAGCGAAGCACAGATACGCAGTATTTT.

The chain carries TRBV15 and TRBJ2-1; TRBD1 aligns across 7 bases. CDR3 size: 15 residues. Losses at the gene ends were 5 bases for V and 8 bases for J; bases not matched to a gene: 12. From germline, CDR1 is LNHNV and CDR2 YYDKDF (reference sequence). CDR3 sequence: CATSPRQGMRDEQFF. DNA of the CDR3: TGTGCCACCAGCCCGCGACAGGGAATGAGGGATGAGCAGTTCTTC.

V gene TRBV20-1 combines with J gene TRBJ2-1; D is possibly TRBD1 (6 bases). V lost 5 bases and J 3 bases, leaving 11 bases between the germline ends. This CDR3 contains 13 residues. Germline CDR1 is DFQATT and CDR2 is SNEGSKA (reference sequence). The CDR3 coding sequence is TGCAGTGCTGGGGACACCTTCTACAATGAGCAGTTCTTC. Protein sequence: CSAGDTFYNEQFF.